The clone carrying this T cell receptor (beta chain) was detected a few times. Its antigen is as yet unknown. All donors were healthy Caucasians. V shed 3 bases and J shed 6 bases, with 12 bases lying between them. Germline assignment: CDR1 SQVTM and CDR2 ANQGSEA. The CDR3 covers 13 residues. The sample belongs to a study of identical twins. Regarding the study as a whole: For monozygotic twins, models underestimated out-of-frame TCR alpha sharing. Donors were not followed over many years; analysis was cross-sectional.

Unique molecular identifiers were present on the cDNA, which also gained a universal primer site by template switching. TCRdb called the 5' RACE reads again in MiXCR, with one record for every CDR3 protein. The sample yields approximately 410,000 distinct CDR3 sequences, 15% to 20% seen once. Sequenced input: naive T cells sorted from blood. The source of this sequence is a man aged 50-60 years in good health. The chain has TRBV29-1 and TRBJ2-1, with D maybe TRBD2 (5 bases). The CDR3 region is CSVDAASSNEQFF. CDR3 DNA sequence: TGCAGCGTTGATGCGGCTAGCAGCAATGAGCAGTTCTTC.